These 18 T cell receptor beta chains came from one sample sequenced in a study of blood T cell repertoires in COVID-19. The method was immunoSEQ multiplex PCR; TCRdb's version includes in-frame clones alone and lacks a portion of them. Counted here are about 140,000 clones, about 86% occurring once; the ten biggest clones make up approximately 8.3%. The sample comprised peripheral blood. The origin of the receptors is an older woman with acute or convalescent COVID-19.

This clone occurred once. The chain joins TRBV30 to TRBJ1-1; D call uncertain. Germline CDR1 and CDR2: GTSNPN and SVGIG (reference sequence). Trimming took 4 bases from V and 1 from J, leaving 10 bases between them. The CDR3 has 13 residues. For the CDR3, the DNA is TGTGCCTGGAAGGAGGGTCCGAACACTGAAGCTTTCTTT. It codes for CAWKEGPNTEAFF.

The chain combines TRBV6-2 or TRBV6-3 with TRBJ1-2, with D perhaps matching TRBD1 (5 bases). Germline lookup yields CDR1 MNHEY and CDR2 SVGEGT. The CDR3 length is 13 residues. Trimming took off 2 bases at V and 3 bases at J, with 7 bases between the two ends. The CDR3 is CASSYGGDYGYTF. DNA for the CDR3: TGTGCCAGCAGTTACGGAGGGGACTATGGCTACACCTTC.

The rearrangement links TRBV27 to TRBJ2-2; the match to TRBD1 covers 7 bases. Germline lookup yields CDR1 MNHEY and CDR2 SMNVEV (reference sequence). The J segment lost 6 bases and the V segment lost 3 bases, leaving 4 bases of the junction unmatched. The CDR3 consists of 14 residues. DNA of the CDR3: TGTGCCAGCAGTTTGACAGGGTGGGCCGGGGAGCTGTTTTTT. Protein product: CASSLTGWAGELFF.

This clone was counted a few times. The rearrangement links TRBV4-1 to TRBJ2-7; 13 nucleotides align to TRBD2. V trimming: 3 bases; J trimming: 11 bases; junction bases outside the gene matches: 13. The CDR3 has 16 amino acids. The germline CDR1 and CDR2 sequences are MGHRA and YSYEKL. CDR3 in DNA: TGCGCCAGCAGCCAGTCCGGGACTAGCGGGGACGTAACAAAGTACTTC. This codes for CASSQSGTSGDVTKYF.

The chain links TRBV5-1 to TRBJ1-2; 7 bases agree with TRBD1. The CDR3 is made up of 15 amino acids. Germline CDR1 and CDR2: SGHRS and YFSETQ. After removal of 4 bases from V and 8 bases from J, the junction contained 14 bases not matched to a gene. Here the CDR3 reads CASSVDPTGVDGYTF. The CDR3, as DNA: TGCGCCAGCAGCGTAGACCCAACAGGGGTTGACGGCTACACCTTC.

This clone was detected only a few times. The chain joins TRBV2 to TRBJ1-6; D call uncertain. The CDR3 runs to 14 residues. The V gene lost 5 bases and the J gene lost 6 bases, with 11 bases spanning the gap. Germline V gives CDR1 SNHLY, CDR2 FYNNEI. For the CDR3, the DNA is TGTGCCAGCAGTCTCGGGTTGAGTAATTCACCCCTCCACTTT. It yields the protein CASSLGLSNSPLHF.

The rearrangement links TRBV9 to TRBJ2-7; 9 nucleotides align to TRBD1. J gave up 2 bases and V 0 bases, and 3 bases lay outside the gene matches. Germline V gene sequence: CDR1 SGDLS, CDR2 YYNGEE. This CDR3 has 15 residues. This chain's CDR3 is CASSVAGTGTYEQYF. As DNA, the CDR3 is TGTGCCAGCAGCGTAGCAGGGACAGGGACCTACGAGCAGTACTTC. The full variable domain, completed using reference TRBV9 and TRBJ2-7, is DSGVTQTPKHLITATGQRVTLRCSPRSGDLSVYWYQQSLDQGLQFLIQYYNGEERAKGNILERFSAQQFPDLHSELNLSSLELGDSALYFCASSVAGTGTYEQYFGPGTRLTVT.

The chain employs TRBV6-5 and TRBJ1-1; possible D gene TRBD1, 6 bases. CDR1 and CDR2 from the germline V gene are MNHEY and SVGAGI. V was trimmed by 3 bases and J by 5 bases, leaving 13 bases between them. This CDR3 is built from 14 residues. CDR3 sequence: CASSYQRQGTEAFF. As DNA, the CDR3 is TGTGCCAGCAGTTATCAGCGGCAGGGGACTGAAGCTTTCTTT.

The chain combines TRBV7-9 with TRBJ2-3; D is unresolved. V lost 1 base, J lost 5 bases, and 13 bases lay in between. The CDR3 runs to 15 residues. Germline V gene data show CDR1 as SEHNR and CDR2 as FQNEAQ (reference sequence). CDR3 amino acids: CASSLVLHPGDTQYF. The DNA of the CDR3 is TGTGCCAGCAGCTTAGTACTCCATCCTGGAGATACGCAGTATTTT.

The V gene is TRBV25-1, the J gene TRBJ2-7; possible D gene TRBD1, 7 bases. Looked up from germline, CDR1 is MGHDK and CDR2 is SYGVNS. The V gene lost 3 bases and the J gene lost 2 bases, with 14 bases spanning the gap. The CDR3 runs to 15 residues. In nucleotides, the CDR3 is TGTGCCAGCAGTGACGCAGGGGGGAAGACCTACGAGCAGTACTTC. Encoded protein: CASSDAGGKTYEQYF.

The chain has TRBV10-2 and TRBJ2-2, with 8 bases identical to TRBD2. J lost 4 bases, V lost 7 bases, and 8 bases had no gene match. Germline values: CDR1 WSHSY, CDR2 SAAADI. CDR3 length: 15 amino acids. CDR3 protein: CASMAAGEPTGELFF. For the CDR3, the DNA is TGCGCCAGCATGGCAGCGGGGGAACCCACCGGGGAGCTGTTTTTT.

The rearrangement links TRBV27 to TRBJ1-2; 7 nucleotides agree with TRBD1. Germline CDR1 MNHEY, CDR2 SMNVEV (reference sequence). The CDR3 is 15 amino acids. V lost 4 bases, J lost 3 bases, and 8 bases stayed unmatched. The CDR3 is CASSYGTAGHYGYTF. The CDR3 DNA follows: TGTGCCAGCAGTTATGGGACAGCGGGCCACTATGGCTACACCTTC.

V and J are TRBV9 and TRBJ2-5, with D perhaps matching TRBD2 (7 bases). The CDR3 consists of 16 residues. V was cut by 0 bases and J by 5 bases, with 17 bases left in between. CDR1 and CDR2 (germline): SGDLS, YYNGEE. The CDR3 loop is CASSVAIRGAEETQYF. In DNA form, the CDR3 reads TGTGCCAGCAGCGTAGCAATTCGGGGGGCGGAGGAGACCCAGTACTTC.

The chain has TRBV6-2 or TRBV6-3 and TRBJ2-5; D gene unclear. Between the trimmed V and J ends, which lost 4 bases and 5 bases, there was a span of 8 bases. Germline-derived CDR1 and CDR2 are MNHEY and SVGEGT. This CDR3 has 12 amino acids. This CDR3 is CASSSRFETQYF. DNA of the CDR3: TGTGCCAGCAGTTCTAGGTTTGAGACCCAGTACTTC.

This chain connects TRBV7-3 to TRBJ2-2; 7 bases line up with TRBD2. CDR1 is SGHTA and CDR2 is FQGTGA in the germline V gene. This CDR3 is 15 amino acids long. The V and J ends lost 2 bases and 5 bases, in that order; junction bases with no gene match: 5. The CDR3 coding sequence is TGTGCCAGCAGCTTAGCGGGGGTTGTGACCGGGGAGCTGTTTTTT. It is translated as CASSLAGVVTGELFF. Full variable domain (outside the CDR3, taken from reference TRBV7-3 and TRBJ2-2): GAGVSQTPSNKVTEKGKYVELRCDPISGHTALYWYRQSLGQGPEFLIYFQGTGAADDSGLPNDRFFAVRPEGSVSTLKIQRTERGDSAVYLCASSLAGVVTGELFFGEGSRLTVL.

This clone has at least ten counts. CDR3 residues: CASSHTLENEQFF. In DNA, the CDR3 is TGCGCCAGCAGCCATACCCTAGAGAATGAGCAGTTCTTC. The rearrangement links TRBV4-1 to TRBJ2-1; unclear D gene. CDR3 length: 13 residues. V was shortened by 3 bases and J by 7 bases, with 10 bases between the two germline ends. Per the germline V gene, CDR1 is MGHRA and CDR2 is YSYEKL.

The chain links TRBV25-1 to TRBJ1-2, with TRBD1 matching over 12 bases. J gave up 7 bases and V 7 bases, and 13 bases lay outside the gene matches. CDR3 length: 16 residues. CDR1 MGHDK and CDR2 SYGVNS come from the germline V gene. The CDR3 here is CASNPGQGATGLGYTF. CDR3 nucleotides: TGTGCCAGCAACCCGGGACAGGGGGCGACAGGGCTTGGCTACACCTTC.

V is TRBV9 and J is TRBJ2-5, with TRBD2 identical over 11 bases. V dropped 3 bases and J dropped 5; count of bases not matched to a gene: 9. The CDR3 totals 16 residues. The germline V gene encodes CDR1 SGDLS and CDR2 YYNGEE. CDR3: CASSAQTSGGAETQYF. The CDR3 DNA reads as TGTGCCAGCAGCGCGCAAACTAGCGGGGGCGCGGAGACCCAGTACTTC.